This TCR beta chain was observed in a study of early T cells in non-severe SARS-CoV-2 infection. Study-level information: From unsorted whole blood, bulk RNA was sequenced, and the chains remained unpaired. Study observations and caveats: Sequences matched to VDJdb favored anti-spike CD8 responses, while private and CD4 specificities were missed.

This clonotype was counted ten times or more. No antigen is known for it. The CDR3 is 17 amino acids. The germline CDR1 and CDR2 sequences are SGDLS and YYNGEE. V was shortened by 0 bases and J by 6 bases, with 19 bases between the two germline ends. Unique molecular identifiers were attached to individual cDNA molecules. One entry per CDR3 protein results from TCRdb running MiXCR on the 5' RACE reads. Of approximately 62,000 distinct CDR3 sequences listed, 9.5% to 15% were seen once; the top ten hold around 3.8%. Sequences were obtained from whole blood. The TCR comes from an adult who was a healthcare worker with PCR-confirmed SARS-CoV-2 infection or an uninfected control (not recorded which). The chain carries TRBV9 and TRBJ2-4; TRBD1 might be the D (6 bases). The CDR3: CASSVGGGRGRGNIQYF. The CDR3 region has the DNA TGTGCCAGCAGCGTAGGAGGGGGAAGGGGCAGAGGAAACATTCAGTACTTC.